Below, 8 T cell receptor beta chains from the same sample are listed, as sequenced in a study of blood T cell repertoires in COVID-19. Method: immunoSEQ multiplex PCR; TCRdb's copy keeps in-frame clones and lacks some. The sample records fewer than 45,000 clones, roughly nine tenths being singletons. Specimen: peripheral blood. The receptors derive from a man aged 55 to 70 with active or convalescent COVID-19.

The chain uses TRBV18 and TRBJ2-1; 10 nucleotides align to TRBD2. Germline trimming cut 1 base from V and 7 bases from J; bases unmatched to any gene: 7. Germline V gene lookup returns CDR1 KGHSH and CDR2 LQKENI. CDR3 length: 16 amino acids. CDR3: CASSPLAGGPPNEQFF. CDR3 nucleotides: TGTGCCAGCTCACCACTAGCGGGGGGTCCCCCGAATGAGCAGTTCTTC.

The chain uses TRBV5-4 and TRBJ1-3; D is unclear. Between the trimmed V and J ends, which lost 5 bases and 8 bases, there was a span of 14 bases. Germline CDR1 reads SGHNT; CDR2 reads YYREEE (reference sequence). The CDR3 length is 13 residues. CDR3 in amino acids: CASRSSGGDTIYF. As DNA, the CDR3 is TGTGCCAGCAGGTCATCAGGTGGTGACACCATATATTTT.

J is TRBJ2-2 and V is TRBV3-1 (or the pseudogene TRBV3-2); 10 bases match TRBD2. J gave up 5 bases and V 1 base, and 1 base lay outside the gene matches. CDR1 is LGHDT, CDR2 YNNKEL, per germline (reference sequence). The CDR3 is 15 residues long. CDR3: CASSQGGLATGELFF. DNA of the CDR3: TGTGCCAGCAGCCAAGGGGGACTAGCGACCGGGGAGCTGTTTTTT.

V and J are TRBV19 and TRBJ1-1; TRBD1 matches 8 bases. The V gene's germline CDR1 is LNHDA and CDR2 SQIVND (reference sequence). The CDR3 length is 11 residues. V trimming: 3 bases; J trimming: 9 bases; junction bases outside the gene matches: 0. CDR3 sequence reads: CASSIRGQAFF. The CDR3 bases are TGTGCCAGTAGTATCAGGGGGCAAGCTTTCTTT.

The V gene is TRBV28, the J gene TRBJ2-5; D gene ambiguous. The CDR3 extends over 20 amino acids. Deletions cut 7 bases from V and 4 bases from J, with 34 bases between. From germline, CDR1 is MDHEN and CDR2 SYDVKM. CDR3 in amino acids: CASIQSPRQERFITRETQYF. The CDR3, as DNA: TGTGCCAGCATCCAGTCCCCCCGACAAGAACGTTTTATAACGAGAGAGACCCAGTACTTC.

Comment on this clone: The same CDR3 also results from other DNA sequences found in this sample. The rearrangement joins TRBV20-1 to TRBJ1-1; no clear D. The germline gives CDR1 DFQATT, CDR2 SNEGSKA (reference sequence). V was cut by 2 bases and J by 7 bases, with 5 bases left in between. CDR3 length: 10 amino acids. In DNA form, the CDR3 reads TGCAGTGCTAGACTGAGTGAAGCTTTCTTT. Protein product: CSARLSEAFF.

J is TRBJ1-6 and V is TRBV25-1; D uncertain. Trimming pared 3 bases from V and 10 bases from J, leaving 7 bases between. Germline V gene sequence: CDR1 MGHDK, CDR2 SYGVNS. CDR3 length: 12 residues. The DNA for the CDR3 is TGTGCCAGCAGTGACCCTGAGTCACCCCTCCACTTT. Protein: CASSDPESPLHF.

This chain links TRBV27 with TRBJ1-6; no clear D. V lost 2 bases and J lost 7, with 12 bases in between. Per germline, CDR1 MNHEY and CDR2 SMNVEV (reference sequence). The CDR3 is 15 amino acids. CDR3 sequence reads: CASSLTASGNSPLHF. In DNA, the CDR3 is TGTGCCAGCAGTTTAACGGCCTCGGGAAATTCACCCCTCCACTTT.